This passage covers 8 T cell receptor beta chains from one sample sequenced in a study of T cell changes during pregnancy in multiple sclerosis. Measured with immunoSEQ multiplex PCR; TCRdb has only the in-frame clones, and not every one. The table records fewer than 70,000 clones, approximately 91% of them present only once. Sequencing used peripheral blood, obtained in the third trimester of pregnancy. Source of these receptors: a female donor with multiple sclerosis, enrolled in a pregnancy study.

The chain carries TRBV7-2 and TRBJ1-4, with D possibly being TRBD1 (5 bases). CDR3 length: 15 residues. V lost 5 bases and J 4 bases, leaving 14 bases between the germline ends. Germline-derived CDR1 and CDR2 are SGHTA and FQGNSA. The CDR3 spells CASSGGEVGNEKLFF. CDR3 nucleotides: TGTGCCAGCAGCGGAGGGGAAGTTGGTAATGAAAAACTGTTTTTT. Using reference TRBV7-2 and TRBJ1-4 for the parts outside the CDR3, the full variable domain is GAGVSQSPSNKVTEKGKDVELRCDPISGHTALYWYRQSLGQGLEFLIYFQGNSAPDKSGLPSDRFSAERTGGSVSTLTIQRTQQEDSAVYLCASSGGEVGNEKLFFGSGTQLSVL.

The chain couples TRBV7-6 to TRBJ2-3; 9 bases agree with TRBD2. The CDR3 extends over 16 amino acids. V trimming: 1 base; J trimming: 4 bases; junction bases outside the gene matches: 6. In germline, CDR1 is SGHVS, CDR2 FNYEAQ. The CDR3 spells CASSLGYERGADTQYF. In DNA form, the CDR3 reads TGTGCCAGCAGCTTAGGTTATGAGCGGGGGGCAGATACGCAGTATTTT.

The genes are TRBV6-1 and TRBJ1-6; D is unclear. Germline CDR1 is MNHNS and CDR2 is SASEGT. This CDR3 has 15 residues. Trimming pared 3 bases from V and 9 bases from J, leaving 15 bases between. The CDR3 DNA is TGTGCCAGCAGTGATGTGTGGGTGGAGAGTTCACCCCTCCACTTT. Its translation: CASSDVWVESSPLHF.

The chain employs TRBV5-1 and TRBJ2-1, with TRBD2 identical over 8 bases. The trim removed 3 bases at V and 2 bases at J, leaving 13 bases unmatched. The length of the CDR3 is 18 residues. CDR1 and CDR2 from the germline V gene are SGHRS and YFSETQ. CDR3 protein: CASSSALLGGGTYNEQFF. In nucleotides, the CDR3 is TGCGCCAGCAGCTCCGCCCTCCTTGGCGGGGGGACCTACAATGAGCAGTTCTTC.

J is TRBJ2-1 and V is TRBV28; 10 bases fit TRBD1. Germline lookup yields CDR1 MDHEN and CDR2 SYDVKM. The CDR3 consists of 15 residues. V dropped 5 bases and J dropped 7; count of bases not matched to a gene: 8. The CDR3 spells CASSVGGDRGNEQFF. In DNA, the CDR3 is TGTGCCAGCAGTGTAGGGGGGGACAGGGGTAATGAGCAGTTCTTC.

This clone was seen just once. J is TRBJ1-1 and V is TRBV28; 9 bases are a match to TRBD1. CDR1 and CDR2 from the germline V gene are MDHEN and SYDVKM. The CDR3 is 14 residues long. V lost 10 bases, J lost 1 base, and 7 bases stayed unmatched. The CDR3 reads CATDRGYKNTEAFF. DNA of the CDR3: TGTGCCACCGACAGGGGGTATAAGAACACTGAAGCTTTCTTT.

This rearrangement joins TRBV7-9 to TRBJ1-1; D unresolved. Deletions cut 1 base from V and 3 bases from J, with 9 bases between. The CDR3 covers 14 residues. CDR1 is SEHNR, CDR2 FQNEAQ, per germline (reference sequence). The CDR3 DNA sequence: TGTGCCAGCAGCTTAGAAAGCATTTACACTGAAGCTTTCTTT. This sequence encodes CASSLESIYTEAFF. Full variable domain (outside the CDR3, taken from reference TRBV7-9 and TRBJ1-1): DTGVSQNPRHKITKRGQNVTFRCDPISEHNRLYWYRQTLGQGPEFLTYFQNEAQLEKSRLLSDRFSAERPKGSFSTLEIQRTEQGDSAMYLCASSLESIYTEAFFGQGTRLTVV.

Written as DNA, the CDR3 is TGTGCCAGCAGCGCGGGACAGAGCCGCAATCAGCCCCAGCATTTT. Its translation is CASSAGQSRNQPQHF. The chain combines TRBV5-8 with TRBJ1-5; 7 nucleotides line up with TRBD1. Germline V CDR1 and CDR2: SGHTS, YDEGEE. The J segment lost 2 bases and the V segment lost 4 bases, leaving 6 bases of the junction unmatched. The CDR3 loop spans 15 amino acids.